This T cell receptor (beta chain) was profiled in a study of radiation and T cells in renal cell carcinoma. Findings of the study overall: Irradiated tumors had higher TCR clonality than control tumors. Irradiated tumors held more dominant CDR3 motifs than control tumors. Tumor samples were small regions of around 0.94 g.

Germline assignment: CDR1 SEHNR and CDR2 FQNEAQ (reference sequence). Trimming took off 5 bases at V and 4 bases at J, with 12 bases between the two ends. The CDR3 sequence is 13 residues long. A note on this clone: Its specificity is unknown.

Treatment noted: treatment-naive control, cytoreductive nephrectomy. The tumor was a clear cell renal cell carcinoma. The repertoire was sequenced with immunoSEQ multiplex PCR; TCRdb's copy has only in-frame clones and lacks some. The repertoire has just over 15,000 clones, roughly three fifths of them found once; the top ten carry approximately 10%. V usage is TRBV7-9 and J usage is TRBJ2-7; tentatively, D is TRBD1 or TRBD2 (5 bases each). The sequencing here drew on tumor tissue, taken from a patient whose treatment was nephrectomy without radiotherapy. This clonotype was obtained from a man aged 50 or older with renal cell carcinoma. The CDR3 is CASSPRDRYEQYF. CDR3 DNA sequence: TGTGCCAGCAGCCCAAGGGACCGATACGAGCAGTACTTC.